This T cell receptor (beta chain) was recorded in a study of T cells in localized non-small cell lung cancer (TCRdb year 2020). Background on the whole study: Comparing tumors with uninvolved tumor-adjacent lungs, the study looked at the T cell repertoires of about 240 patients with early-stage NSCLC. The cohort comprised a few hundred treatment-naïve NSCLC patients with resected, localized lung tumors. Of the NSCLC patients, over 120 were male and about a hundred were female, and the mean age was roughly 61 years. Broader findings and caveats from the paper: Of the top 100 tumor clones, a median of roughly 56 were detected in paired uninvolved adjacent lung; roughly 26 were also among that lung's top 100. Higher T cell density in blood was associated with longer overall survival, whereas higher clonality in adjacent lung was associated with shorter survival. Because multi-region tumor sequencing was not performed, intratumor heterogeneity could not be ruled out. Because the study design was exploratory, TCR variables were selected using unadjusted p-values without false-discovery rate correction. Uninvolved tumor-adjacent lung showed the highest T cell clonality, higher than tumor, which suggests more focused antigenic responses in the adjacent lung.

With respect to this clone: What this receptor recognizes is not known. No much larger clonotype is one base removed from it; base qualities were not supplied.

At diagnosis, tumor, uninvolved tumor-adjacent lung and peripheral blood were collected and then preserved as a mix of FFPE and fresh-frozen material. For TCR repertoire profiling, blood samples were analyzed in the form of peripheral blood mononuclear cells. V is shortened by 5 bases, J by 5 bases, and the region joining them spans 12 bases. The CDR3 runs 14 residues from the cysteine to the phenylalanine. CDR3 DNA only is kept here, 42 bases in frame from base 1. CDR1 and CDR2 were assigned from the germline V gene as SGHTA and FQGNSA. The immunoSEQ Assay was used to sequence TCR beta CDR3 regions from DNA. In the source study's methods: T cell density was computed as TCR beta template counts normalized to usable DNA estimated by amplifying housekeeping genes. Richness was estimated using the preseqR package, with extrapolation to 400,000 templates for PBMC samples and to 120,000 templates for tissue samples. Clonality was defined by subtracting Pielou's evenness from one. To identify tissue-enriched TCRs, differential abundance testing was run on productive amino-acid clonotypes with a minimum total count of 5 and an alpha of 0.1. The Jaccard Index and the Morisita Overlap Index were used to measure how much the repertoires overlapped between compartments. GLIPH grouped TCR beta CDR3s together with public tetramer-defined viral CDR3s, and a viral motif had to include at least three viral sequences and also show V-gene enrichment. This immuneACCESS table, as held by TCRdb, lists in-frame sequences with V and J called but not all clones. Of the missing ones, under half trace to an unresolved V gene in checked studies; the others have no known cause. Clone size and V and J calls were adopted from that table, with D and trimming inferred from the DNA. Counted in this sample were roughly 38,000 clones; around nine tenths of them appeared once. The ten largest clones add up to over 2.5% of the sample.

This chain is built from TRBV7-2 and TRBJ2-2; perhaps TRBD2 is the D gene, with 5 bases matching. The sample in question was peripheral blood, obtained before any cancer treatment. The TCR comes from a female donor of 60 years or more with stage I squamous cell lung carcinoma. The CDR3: CASSRYGLTGELFF. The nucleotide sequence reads TGTGCCAGCAGCAGATACGGACTTACCGGGGAGCTGTTTTTT.